This TCR beta chain was found in a study of T cell responses to AZD1222 COVID-19 vaccine. The overall study: Second doses at about 4 or about 12 weeks were pooled. Regarding the study as a whole: The donor group comprised mostly white British people and more females; the analysis possibly underestimated clonal diversity. Epitopes outside B.1.351 and B.1.1.7 mutated regions reportedly drew nearly half of spike TCRs. Spike-wide vaccine-associated CD4 TCRs dominated at 160-218 and 743-854.

About this clone: The antigen is unknown.

The protocol was immunoSEQ multiplex PCR, while the TCRdb copy is restricted to in-frame clones and leaves out a portion. The sample lists around 100,000 clones, about four fifths occurring once. Trimming removed 3 bases from V and 8 bases from J, with 10 bases in between. Germline V gives CDR1 MGHRA, CDR2 YSYEKL. The CDR3 runs 13 residues. The sequences come from peripheral blood, collected on day 0 of AZD1222 vaccination. The genes are TRBV4-1 and TRBJ2-2; D call uncertain. The TCR sequence derives from an adult in good health. CDR3 in DNA: TGCGCCAGCAGCCACCCGACCTGGGGGGAGCTGTTTTTT. Amino acid sequence: CASSHPTWGELFF.